The entry below gives a single T cell receptor beta chain sequence along with its context. Its antigen is not identified. These data come from a study of Ad26.COV2.S vaccination and SARS-CoV-2 variants. Study at large: Donor participated within the Ad26.COV2.S arm of the COV1001 trial. The study gave Ad26.COV2.S intramuscularly, once or twice 56 days apart. General study results and limits: Researchers reported similar non-spike TCR breadth in vaccine and placebo recipients.

CDR3 size: 14 residues. Trimming cost V 0 bases and J 7 bases, with 7 bases left between them. CDR1 is MNHEY, CDR2 SVGAGI, per germline. Treatment noted: roughly 19 received Ad26.COV2.S at low or high dose, single or two shots; about five received placebo; per-sample allocation not given. Sampling occurred on day 63 after the first vaccine or placebo injection. Boston provided a donor who was an adult aged 18-55 years. Sequencing used immunoSEQ multiplex PCR; TCRdb keeps in-frame clones, though not all of them. The data hold over 350,000 clones, with roughly nine tenths observed a single time. The specimen was peripheral blood, collected in a trial of Ad26.COV2.S vaccine versus placebo. The chain combines TRBV6-5 with TRBJ1-6; perhaps TRBD1 as D (5 bases). The source of this sequence is a person aged 18-65 years who received the Ad26.COV2.S COVID-19 vaccine or a placebo. CDR3 nucleotides: TGTGCCAGCAGTTACTCGGGGCGAAATTCACCCCTCCACTTT. Translation gives CASSYSGRNSPLHF.